The text below deals with one T cell receptor beta chain. Its antigen is not identified. Measured with immunoSEQ multiplex PCR; TCRdb has only the in-frame clones, and not every one. Here the sample spans about a million clones, around 76% being singletons. The record originates from a study of shared clonotypes between healthy human individuals. Study background: CD8 memory received one plate per donor, CD8 naive two, CD4 memory three and CD4 naive three.

CDR1 SEHNR and CDR2 FQNEAQ come from the germline V gene (reference sequence). The CDR3 extends over 14 amino acids. The V end was cut by 5 bases, the J end by 4 bases, with 13 bases between. Findings of the study overall: Despite large depth, sorted-subset datasets appeared incompletely sequenced. Memory subsets generally showed lower estimated richness than naive subsets.

The V and J genes are TRBV7-9 and TRBJ2-3; unclear D gene. The sample consisted of memory CD4+ T cells sorted from blood. This sample's subset: CD45RA-negative fraction. This clonotype was obtained from a man aged 18 to 30 in good health. The CDR3 DNA follows: TGTGCCAGCAGCCCCAATCTGGGTGCAGATACGCAGTATTTT. Protein sequence: CASSPNLGADTQYF.